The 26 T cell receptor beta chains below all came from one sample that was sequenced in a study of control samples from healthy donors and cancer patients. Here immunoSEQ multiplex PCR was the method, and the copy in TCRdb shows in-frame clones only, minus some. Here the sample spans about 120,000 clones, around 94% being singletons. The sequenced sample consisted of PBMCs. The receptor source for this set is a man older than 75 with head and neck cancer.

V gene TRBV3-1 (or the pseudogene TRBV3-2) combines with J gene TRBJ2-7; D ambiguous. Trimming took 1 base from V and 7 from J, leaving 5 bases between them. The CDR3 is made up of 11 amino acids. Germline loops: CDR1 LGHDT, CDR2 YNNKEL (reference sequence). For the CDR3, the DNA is TGTGCCAGCAGCCAAGTTGCGGAGCAGTACTTC. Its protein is CASSQVAEQYF.

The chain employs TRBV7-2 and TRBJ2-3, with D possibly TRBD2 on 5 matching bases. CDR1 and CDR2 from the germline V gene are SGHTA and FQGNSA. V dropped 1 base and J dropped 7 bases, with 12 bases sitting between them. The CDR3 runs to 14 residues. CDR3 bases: TGTGCCAGCAGCTTAGGGGCTAGCTCAAATACGCAGTATTTT. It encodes CASSLGASSNTQYF. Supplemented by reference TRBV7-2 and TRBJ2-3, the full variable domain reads GAGVSQSPSNKVTEKGKDVELRCDPISGHTALYWYRQSLGQGLEFLIYFQGNSAPDKSGLPSDRFSAERTGGSVSTLTIQRTQQEDSAVYLCASSLGASSNTQYFGPGTRLTVL.

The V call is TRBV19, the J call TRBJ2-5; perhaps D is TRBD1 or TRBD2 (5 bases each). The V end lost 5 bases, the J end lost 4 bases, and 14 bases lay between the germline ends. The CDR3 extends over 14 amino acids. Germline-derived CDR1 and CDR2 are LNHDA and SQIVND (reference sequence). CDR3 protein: CASSPGLGVETQYF. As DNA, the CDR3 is TGTGCCAGTAGTCCCGGCCTGGGGGTAGAGACCCAGTACTTC.

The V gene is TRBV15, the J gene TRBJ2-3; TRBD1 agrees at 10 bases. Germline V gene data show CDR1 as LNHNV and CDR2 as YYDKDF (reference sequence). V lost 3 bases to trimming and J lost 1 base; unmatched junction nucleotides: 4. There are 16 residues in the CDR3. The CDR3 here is CATSSPGTGGTDTQYF. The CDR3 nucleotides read TGTGCCACCAGCAGCCCCGGGACAGGGGGCACAGATACGCAGTATTTT.

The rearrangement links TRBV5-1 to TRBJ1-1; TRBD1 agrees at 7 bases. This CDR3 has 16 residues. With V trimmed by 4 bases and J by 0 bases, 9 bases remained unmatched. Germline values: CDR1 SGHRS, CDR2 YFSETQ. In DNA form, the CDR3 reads TGCGCCAGCAGCAAATGGCAGGGGGAAATGAACACTGAAGCTTTCTTT. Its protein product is CASSKWQGEMNTEAFF.

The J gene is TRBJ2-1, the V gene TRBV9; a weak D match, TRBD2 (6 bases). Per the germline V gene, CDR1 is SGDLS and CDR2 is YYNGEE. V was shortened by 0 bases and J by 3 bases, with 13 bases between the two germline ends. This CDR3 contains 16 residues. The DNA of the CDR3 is TGTGCCAGCAGCGTAGGGAACGGGGGAAGCTACAATGAGCAGTTCTTC. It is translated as CASSVGNGGSYNEQFF.

This CDR3 is CASSARTSGATYEQYF. The CDR3 DNA reads as TGTGCCAGCAGCGCACGGACTAGCGGCGCGACCTACGAGCAGTACTTC. V is TRBV5-4 and J is TRBJ2-7, with 10 bases fitting TRBD2. Trimming at V came to 4 bases and at J to 2 bases, leaving 9 bases not matched to a gene. This CDR3 is built from 16 residues. The germline gives CDR1 SGHNT, CDR2 YYREEE (reference sequence).

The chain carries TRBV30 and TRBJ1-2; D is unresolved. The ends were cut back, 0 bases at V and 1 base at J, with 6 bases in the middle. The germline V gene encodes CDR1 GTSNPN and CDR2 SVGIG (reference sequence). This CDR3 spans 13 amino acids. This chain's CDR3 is CAWSVANNYGYTF. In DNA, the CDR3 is TGTGCCTGGAGTGTTGCAAATAACTATGGCTACACCTTC.

The CDR3 loop reads CASSIGGGPYNEQFF. The CDR3 region has the DNA TGTGCCAGTAGTATAGGAGGGGGGCCCTACAATGAGCAGTTCTTC. The J gene is TRBJ2-1, the V gene TRBV19; D is possibly TRBD1 or TRBD2 (6 bases each). The length of the CDR3 is 15 residues. V lost 1 base and J 2 bases, leaving 9 bases between the germline ends. Germline V gene data show CDR1 as LNHDA and CDR2 as SQIVND (reference sequence).

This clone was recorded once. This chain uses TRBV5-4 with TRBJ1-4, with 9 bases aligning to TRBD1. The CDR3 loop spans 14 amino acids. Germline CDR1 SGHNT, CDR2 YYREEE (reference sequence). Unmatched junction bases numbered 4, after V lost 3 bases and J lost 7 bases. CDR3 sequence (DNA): TGTGCCAGCAGCTCGGGACAGGGTTTTGAAAAACTGTTTTTT. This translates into CASSSGQGFEKLFF.

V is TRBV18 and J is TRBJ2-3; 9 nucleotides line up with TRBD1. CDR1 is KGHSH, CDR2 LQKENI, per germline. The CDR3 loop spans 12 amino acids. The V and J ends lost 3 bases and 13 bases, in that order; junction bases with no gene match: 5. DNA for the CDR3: TGTGCCAGCTCACCGGGACAGGGTTCTGAGTATTTT. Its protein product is CASSPGQGSEYF.

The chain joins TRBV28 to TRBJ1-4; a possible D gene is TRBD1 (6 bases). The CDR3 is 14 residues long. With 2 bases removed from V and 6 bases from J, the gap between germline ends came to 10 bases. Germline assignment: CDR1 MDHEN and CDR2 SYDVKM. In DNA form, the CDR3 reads TGTGCCAGCAGTTTACGGGGGGCTTATGAAAAACTGTTTTTT. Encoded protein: CASSLRGAYEKLFF.

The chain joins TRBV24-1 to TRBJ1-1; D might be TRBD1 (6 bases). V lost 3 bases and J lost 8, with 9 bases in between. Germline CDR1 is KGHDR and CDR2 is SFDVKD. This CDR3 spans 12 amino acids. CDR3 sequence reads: CATSDLTGEAFF. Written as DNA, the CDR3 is TGTGCCACCAGTGATCTCACAGGGGAAGCTTTCTTT.

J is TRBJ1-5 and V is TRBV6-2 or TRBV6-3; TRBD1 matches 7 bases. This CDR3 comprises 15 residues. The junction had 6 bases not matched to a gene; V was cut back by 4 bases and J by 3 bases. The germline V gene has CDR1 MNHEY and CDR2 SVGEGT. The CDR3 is CASSFLTGTNQPQHF. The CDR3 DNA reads TGTGCCAGCAGTTTCCTGACAGGGACCAATCAGCCCCAGCATTTT.

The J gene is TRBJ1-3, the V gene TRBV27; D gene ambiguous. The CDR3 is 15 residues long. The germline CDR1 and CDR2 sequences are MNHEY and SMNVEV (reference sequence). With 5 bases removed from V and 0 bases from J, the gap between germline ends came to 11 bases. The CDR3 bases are TGTGCCAGCAGTGGACGGCTCAGCTCTGGAAACACCATATATTTT. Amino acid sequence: CASSGRLSSGNTIYF.

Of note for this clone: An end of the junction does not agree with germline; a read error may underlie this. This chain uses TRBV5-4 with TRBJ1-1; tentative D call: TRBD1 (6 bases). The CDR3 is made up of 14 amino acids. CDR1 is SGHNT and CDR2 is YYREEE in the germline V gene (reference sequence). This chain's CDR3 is CASSPGKGDTEAFF. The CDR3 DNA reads TGTGCCAGCAGCCCTGGTAAGGGGGACACTGAGGCTTTCTTT.

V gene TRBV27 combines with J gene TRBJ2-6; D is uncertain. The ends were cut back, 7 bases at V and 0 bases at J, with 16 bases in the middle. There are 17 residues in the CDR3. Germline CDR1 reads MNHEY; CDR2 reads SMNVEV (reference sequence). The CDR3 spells CASTNPGGASGANVLTF. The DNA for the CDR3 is TGTGCCAGCACTAACCCCGGCGGAGCCTCTGGGGCCAACGTCCTGACTTTC.

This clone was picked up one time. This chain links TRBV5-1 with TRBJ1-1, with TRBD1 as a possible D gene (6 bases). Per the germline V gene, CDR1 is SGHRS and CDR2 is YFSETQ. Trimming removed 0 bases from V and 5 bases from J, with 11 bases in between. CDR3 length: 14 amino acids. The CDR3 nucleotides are TGCGCCAGCAGCTTGGGAGGACAGATGACTGAAGCTTTCTTT. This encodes CASSLGGQMTEAFF. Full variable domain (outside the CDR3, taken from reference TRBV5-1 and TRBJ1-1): KAGVTQTPRYLIKTRGQQVTLSCSPISGHRSVSWYQQTPGQGLQFLFEYFSETQRNKGNFPGRFSGRQFSNSRSEMNVSTLELGDSALYLCASSLGGQMTEAFFGQGTRLTVV.

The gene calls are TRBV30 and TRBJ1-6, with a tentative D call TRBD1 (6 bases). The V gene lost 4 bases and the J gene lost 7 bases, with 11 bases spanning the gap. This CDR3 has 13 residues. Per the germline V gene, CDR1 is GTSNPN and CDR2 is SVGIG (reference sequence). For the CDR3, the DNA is TGTGCCTGGACCTCGCAGGGGAATTCACCCCTCCACTTT. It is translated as CAWTSQGNSPLHF.

For the CDR3, the DNA is TGTGCCAGCAGCTTAATGATGGGACTAAACTACGAGCAGTACTTC. This gives the protein CASSLMMGLNYEQYF. The chain uses TRBV11-2 and TRBJ2-7; 7 positions match TRBD2. The CDR3 runs to 15 residues. The germline CDR1 and CDR2 sequences are SGHAT and FQNNGV. With 2 bases clipped from V and 3 bases from J, the junction kept 7 bases outside the gene matches.

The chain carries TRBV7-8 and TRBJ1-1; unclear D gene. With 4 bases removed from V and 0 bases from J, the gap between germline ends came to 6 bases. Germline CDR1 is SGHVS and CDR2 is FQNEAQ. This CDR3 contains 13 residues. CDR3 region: CASSSPLNTEAFF. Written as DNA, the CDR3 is TGTGCCAGCAGCTCCCCCCTGAACACTGAAGCTTTCTTT. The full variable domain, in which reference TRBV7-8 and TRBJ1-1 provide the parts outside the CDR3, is GAGVSQSPRYKVAKRGQDVALRCDPISGHVSLFWYQQALGQGPEFLTYFQNEAQLDKSGLPSDRFFAERPEGSVSTLKIQRTQQEDSAVYLCASSSPLNTEAFFGQGTRLTVV.

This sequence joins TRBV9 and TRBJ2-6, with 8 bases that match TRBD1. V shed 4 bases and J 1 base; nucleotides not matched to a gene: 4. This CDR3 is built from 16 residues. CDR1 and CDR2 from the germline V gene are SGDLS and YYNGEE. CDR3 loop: CASSPRTGSGANVLTF. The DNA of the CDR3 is TGTGCCAGCAGCCCCCGGACAGGGTCTGGGGCCAACGTCCTGACTTTC.

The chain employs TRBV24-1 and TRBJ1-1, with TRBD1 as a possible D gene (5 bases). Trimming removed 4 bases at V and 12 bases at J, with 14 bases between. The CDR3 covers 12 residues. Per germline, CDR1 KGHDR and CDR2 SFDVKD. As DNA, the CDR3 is TGTGCCACCAGTGACCCGGGGGGTTTGCCTTTCTTT. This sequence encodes CATSDPGGLPFF.

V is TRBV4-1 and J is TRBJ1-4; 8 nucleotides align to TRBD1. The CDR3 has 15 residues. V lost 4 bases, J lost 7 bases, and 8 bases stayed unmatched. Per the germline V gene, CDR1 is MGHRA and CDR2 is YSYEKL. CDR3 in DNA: TGCGCCAGCAGCCCATCCAGGACAGGGCTTGAAAAACTGTTTTTT. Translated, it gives CASSPSRTGLEKLFF.

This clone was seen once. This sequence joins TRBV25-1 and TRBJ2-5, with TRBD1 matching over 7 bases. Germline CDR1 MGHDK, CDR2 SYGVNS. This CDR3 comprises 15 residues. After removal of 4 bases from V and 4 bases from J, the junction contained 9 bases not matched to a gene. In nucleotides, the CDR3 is TGTGCCAGCAGTGTGGGGACAGTGTACAGAGAGACCCAGTACTTC. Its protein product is CASSVGTVYRETQYF. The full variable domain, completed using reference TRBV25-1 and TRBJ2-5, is EADIYQTPRYLVIGTGKKITLECSQTMGHDKMYWYQQDPGMELHLIHYSYGVNSTEKGDLSSESTVSRIRTEHFPLTLESARPSHTSQYLCASSVGTVYRETQYFGPGTRLLVL.

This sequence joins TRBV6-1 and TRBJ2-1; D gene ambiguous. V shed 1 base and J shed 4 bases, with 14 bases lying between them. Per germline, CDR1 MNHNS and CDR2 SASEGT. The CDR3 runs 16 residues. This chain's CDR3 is CASSEVNTPLYNEQFF. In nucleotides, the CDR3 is TGTGCCAGCAGTGAAGTTAACACTCCCCTATACAATGAGCAGTTCTTC.